This entry lists 14 T cell receptor beta chains sequenced from one sample in a study of T cell responses to AZD1222 COVID-19 vaccine. Profiling relied on immunoSEQ multiplex PCR, and the TCRdb table lists in-frame clones only, not all of them. This table has over 130,000 clones, 75% to 95% appearing once. The specimen was peripheral blood, collected 28 days after the second dose of the MenACWY control vaccine. These receptors were collected from an adult who received the MenACWY meningococcal vaccine as a control.

V and J are TRBV7-9 and TRBJ1-3, with D tentatively TRBD1 (5 bases). Germline V gene data show CDR1 as SEHNR and CDR2 as FQNEAQ (reference sequence). This CDR3 region has 17 residues. Trimming shortened V by 4 bases and J by 0 bases, and 16 bases separated the two germline ends. The CDR3 coding sequence is TGTGCCAGCAGCTCGACTCAGACAGTTCCCTCTGGAAACACCATATATTTT. It codes for CASSSTQTVPSGNTIYF.

This clone was observed once. The rearrangement uses TRBV15 and TRBJ1-3; D remains unclear. V gave up 0 bases and J gave up 2 bases, with 14 bases separating them. From germline, CDR1 is LNHNV and CDR2 YYDKDF (reference sequence). The CDR3 loop spans 17 amino acids. CDR3 protein: CATSRETGYTPGNTIYF. DNA of the CDR3: TGTGCCACCAGCAGAGAAACGGGCTACACACCTGGAAACACCATATATTTT.

This clone was found once. The chain carries TRBV10-3 and TRBJ2-2; 8 nucleotides line up with TRBD2. CDR1 and CDR2 (germline): ENHRY, SYGVKD. After removal of 6 bases from V and 1 base from J, the junction contained 1 base not matched to a gene. This CDR3 contains 14 residues. CDR3 nucleotide sequence: TGTGCCATCAGGACTAGCGAGAACACCGGGGAGCTGTTTTTT. The encoded protein is CAIRTSENTGELFF.

This sequence joins TRBV15 and TRBJ2-7, with D possibly TRBD1 on 6 matching bases. V lost 0 bases to trimming and J lost 4 bases, with 13 bases between them. Germline values: CDR1 LNHNV, CDR2 YYDKDF (reference sequence). The CDR3 covers 15 residues. The CDR3 DNA reads as TGTGCCACCAGCAGAGACAGGGGACGGGGTTACGAGCAGTACTTC. This encodes CATSRDRGRGYEQYF.

CDR3 residues: CASSQAPGLAGGPDTQYF. Here the CDR3 DNA reads TGCGCCAGCAGCCAGGCCCCCGGGCTAGCGGGGGGGCCAGATACGCAGTATTTT. V and J are TRBV4-3 and TRBJ2-3; 12 bases are shared with TRBD2. Trimming cost V 3 bases and J 4 bases; bases outside gene matches: 11. The CDR3 runs 18 residues. Germline assignment: CDR1 LGHNA and CDR2 YSLEER.

This clone was seen a few times. This chain connects TRBV7-9 to TRBJ2-7, with D perhaps TRBD1 (7 bases). CDR1 and CDR2 (germline): SEHNR, FQNEAQ (reference sequence). This CDR3 comprises 14 residues. Trimming removed 4 bases at V and 2 bases at J, with 12 bases between. In nucleotides, the CDR3 is TGTGCCAGCAGCTCCGCGGGACAGACCTACGAGCAGTACTTC. Protein sequence: CASSSAGQTYEQYF.

The rearrangement links TRBV10-1 to TRBJ2-7, with 8 bases that match TRBD1. The CDR3 consists of 14 residues. The germline V gene encodes CDR1 WNHNN and CDR2 SYGVQD (reference sequence). V dropped 4 bases and J dropped 4; count of bases not matched to a gene: 6. The CDR3 protein is CASSVGQGRYEQYF. In nucleotides, the CDR3 is TGCGCCAGCAGTGTTGGACAGGGTAGATACGAGCAGTACTTC.

The V call is TRBV27, the J call TRBJ2-3; D gene ambiguous. This CDR3 contains 14 residues. CDR1 MNHEY and CDR2 SMNVEV come from the germline V gene (reference sequence). With 1 base removed from V and 0 bases from J, the gap between germline ends came to 5 bases. The CDR3 nucleotides are TGTGCCAGCAGTTTATATGGTAGCACAGATACGCAGTATTTT. It specifies CASSLYGSTDTQYF.

The genes are TRBV18 and TRBJ2-5; a weak D match, TRBD1 (5 bases). Trimming left V 3 bases short and J 4 bases short, with 12 bases between. Germline CDR1 KGHSH, CDR2 LQKENI. The CDR3 sequence is 14 residues long. The CDR3 loop is CASSPTAFGETQYF. CDR3 nucleotides: TGTGCCAGCTCACCGACAGCCTTCGGAGAGACCCAGTACTTC.

This clone was seen a handful of times. The chain joins TRBV9 to TRBJ2-2, with D possibly being TRBD2 (6 bases). This CDR3 spans 14 amino acids. Germline-derived CDR1 and CDR2 are SGDLS and YYNGEE. The ends were cut back, 3 bases at V and 3 bases at J, with 9 bases in the middle. CDR3 nucleotides: TGTGCCAGCAGCGCGGGACTTCACACCGGGGAGCTGTTTTTT. Its translation is CASSAGLHTGELFF.

This chain uses TRBV5-4 with TRBJ2-6; the match to TRBD1 covers 7 bases. The CDR3 runs 17 residues. After removal of 3 bases from V and 0 bases from J, the junction contained 6 bases not matched to a gene. CDR1 is SGHNT and CDR2 is YYREEE in the germline V gene (reference sequence). CDR3 loop: CASSSQTGRSGANVLTF. The CDR3 bases are TGTGCCAGCAGCTCGCAGACAGGGCGCTCTGGGGCCAACGTCCTGACTTTC.

This clone was detected a few times. V gene TRBV6-2 or TRBV6-3 combines with J gene TRBJ2-1; D is unclear. Germline loops: CDR1 MNHEY, CDR2 SVGEGT. There are 14 residues in the CDR3. The V end lost 2 bases, the J end lost 5 bases, and 10 bases lay between the germline ends. The CDR3, as DNA: TGTGCCAGCAGTTACGACACCTCGAACAATGAGCAGTTCTTC. This sequence encodes CASSYDTSNNEQFF.

The sample holds a few counts of this clone. The chain has TRBV5-5 and TRBJ2-7; 10 bases line up with TRBD1. Trimming at V came to 0 bases and at J to 2 bases, leaving 2 bases not matched to a gene. This CDR3 spans 15 amino acids. In germline, CDR1 is SGHKS, CDR2 YYEKEE (reference sequence). The CDR3 DNA follows: TGTGCCAGCAGCTTGGAGACAGGGGGCCCCTACGAGCAGTACTTC. Its translation is CASSLETGGPYEQYF.

Comments on this clone: This specimen includes other DNA sequences encoding the same CDR3. CDR3 in amino acids: CASSSPNTGELFF. Written as DNA, the CDR3 is TGTGCCAGCAGTTCGCCTAACACCGGGGAGCTGTTTTTT. The chain is built from TRBV28 and TRBJ2-2, with D hard to call. This CDR3 region has 13 residues. Germline assignment: CDR1 MDHEN and CDR2 SYDVKM. The V gene lost 4 bases and the J gene lost 2 bases, with 5 bases spanning the gap.